A single sample gave rise to the 8 T cell receptor beta chains below, sequenced in a study of T cells in localized non-small cell lung cancer. Clones were read by immunoSEQ multiplex PCR, and TCRdb kept only the in-frame ones, dropping some. The sample shows 2,500 to 3,000 clones, under 35% of them seen only once. Sequenced here: lung tumor tissue, sampled before any cancer treatment. The receptors derive from a female donor aged 60 or older with stage II squamous cell lung carcinoma.

The chain uses TRBV28 and TRBJ2-2; D is unresolved. This CDR3 has 15 amino acids. Germline loops: CDR1 MDHEN, CDR2 SYDVKM. V was clipped by 5 bases and J by 4 bases, with 14 bases between them. The CDR3 loop is CASSRAGRSTGELFF. The CDR3 region has the DNA TGTGCCAGCAGTAGAGCCGGTAGAAGCACCGGGGAGCTGTTTTTT.

This clone appeared a few times. This chain links TRBV11-3 with TRBJ2-7; D assignment may be TRBD1 or TRBD2 (6 bases each). Germline V gene sequence: CDR1 SGHNT, CDR2 YENEEA. Trimming pared 5 bases from V and 6 bases from J, leaving 23 bases between. This CDR3 spans 16 amino acids. The CDR3 DNA is TGTGCCAGCAGCCCCACCCACGGTCCGGGGGCAGGCGAGCAGTACTTC. Amino acid sequence: CASSPTHGPGAGEQYF.

This chain connects TRBV28 to TRBJ2-1, with 8 nucleotides matching TRBD1. In germline, CDR1 is MDHEN, CDR2 SYDVKM. V trimming: 7 bases; J trimming: 0 bases; junction bases outside the gene matches: 5. CDR3 length equals 15 residues. CDR3 region: CASTSDRVSYNEQFF. The CDR3 DNA is TGTGCCAGCACCTCGGACAGGGTCTCCTACAATGAGCAGTTCTTC.

This clone appeared a few times. The rearrangement links TRBV11-3 to TRBJ1-2, with D unclear. This CDR3 is 15 amino acids long. Trimming removed 0 bases from V and 0 bases from J, with 8 bases in between. CDR1 and CDR2 (germline): SGHNT, YENEEA. CDR3 nucleotide sequence: TGTGCCAGCAGCTTAGAAGGCGCAGCTAACTATGGCTACACCTTC. Protein product: CASSLEGAANYGYTF.

In its sample, this clone ranks as medium-sized. The rearrangement joins TRBV9 to TRBJ2-1; D call uncertain. The V end lost 3 bases, the J end lost 7 bases, and 14 bases lay between the germline ends. This CDR3 has 14 amino acids. Germline V gene sequence: CDR1 SGDLS, CDR2 YYNGEE. For the CDR3, the DNA is TGTGCCAGCAGCGGTGCTGGAACGCGGAATGAGCAGTTCTTC. Translating it yields CASSGAGTRNEQFF.

V usage is TRBV29-1 and J usage is TRBJ1-4, with D perhaps TRBD1 (5 bases). The germline V gene encodes CDR1 SQVTM and CDR2 ANQGSEA. With 4 bases removed from V and 8 bases from J, the gap between germline ends came to 17 bases. The CDR3 loop spans 14 amino acids. CDR3 region: CSVAETAGGEKLFF. DNA for the CDR3: TGCAGCGTTGCAGAGACAGCCGGAGGGGAAAAACTGTTTTTT. The entire variable domain, with the rest obtained from reference TRBV29-1 and TRBJ1-4, is as follows: SAVISQKPSRDICQRGTSLTIQCQVDSQVTMMFWYRQQPGQSLTLIATANQGSEATYESGFVIDKFPISRPNLTFSTLTVSNMSPEDSSIYLCSVAETAGGEKLFFGSGTQLSVL.

This clone is judged medium-sized (0.01 to 0.1%). The chain employs TRBV28 and TRBJ1-2; D might be TRBD1 (6 bases). Trimming removed 6 bases at V and 0 bases at J, with 20 bases between. Looked up from germline, CDR1 is MDHEN and CDR2 is SYDVKM. CDR3 length: 17 amino acids. The CDR3 nucleotides read TGTGCCAGCAGCTCCTCCGGGACACCTAAAGCTAACTATGGCTACACCTTC. Amino acids: CASSSSGTPKANYGYTF.

This clone was detected once. CDR3 DNA: TGTGCCAGCTCACCAGGAGAAAATCAGCCCCAGCATTTT. The encoded protein is CASSPGENQPQHF. The genes are TRBV18 and TRBJ1-5; D is ambiguous. V lost 2 bases and J lost 4, with 6 bases in between. The CDR3 length is 13 residues. Looked up from germline, CDR1 is KGHSH and CDR2 is LQKENI. Full variable domain (rest looked up from reference TRBV18 and TRBJ1-5): NAGVMQNPRHLVRRRGQEARLRCSPMKGHSHVYWYRQLPEEGLKFMVYLQKENIIDESGMPKERFSAEFPKEGPSILRIQQVVRGDSAAYFCASSPGENQPQHFGDGTRLSIL.